This TCR beta chain was documented in a study of blood T cell repertoires in COVID-19. CDR1 is KGHSH, CDR2 LQKENI, per germline. This CDR3 is built from 16 residues. Trimming at V came to 2 bases and at J to 3 bases, leaving 4 bases not matched to a gene. Patients at the Seattle site were enrolled during active infection and followed longitudinally. The table came from immunoSEQ multiplex PCR; TCRdb's copy has only in-frame clones and leaves some out. The sample holds 150,000 or so clones, approximately 86% seen once. This receptor was identified in a woman aged 40 to 50 with COVID-19, enrolled during active disease. The chain recombines TRBV18 with TRBJ1-4; the match to TRBD1 covers 9 bases. The sequencing input was peripheral blood. CDR3 loop: CASSPSQGAANEKLFF. The CDR3 bases are TGTGCCAGCTCACCATCACAGGGGGCAGCTAATGAAAAACTGTTTTTT.